The 18 T cell receptor beta chains below were found in one sample sequenced in a study of CD8 T cells in ankylosing spondylitis. Points from the study as a whole: A motif in TCR beta, a set of eight highly homologous variants, appeared characteristic of ankylosing spondylitis blood.

These receptors' antigens are unknown. MiXCR was run by TCRdb on the 5' RACE reads, yielding one entry per CDR3 protein. The sample has under 150,000 distinct CDR3 sequences; roughly 18% are singletons. The material sequenced was blood, either unsorted or a sorted T cell fraction (not recorded which). The receptors stem from a male donor with ankylosing spondylitis.

In this sample, this clonotype turned up a few times. The chain links TRBV2 to TRBJ2-3; D not certain. CDR1 and CDR2 from the germline V gene are SNHLY and FYNNEI. V lost 4 bases and J lost 0, with 8 bases in between. The CDR3 runs 14 residues. Here the CDR3 DNA reads TGTGCCAGCAGTGCGATGGGTAGCACAGATACGCAGTATTTT. Translated: CASSAMGSTDTQYF.

V gene TRBV7-9 combines with J gene TRBJ2-1; 11 bases are shared with TRBD2. J gave up 7 bases and V 4 bases, and 0 bases lay outside the gene matches. The germline CDR1 and CDR2 sequences are SEHNR and FQNEAQ (reference sequence). This CDR3 has 13 amino acids. CDR3: CASSSSGRNEQFF. The CDR3 DNA is TGTGCCAGCAGCTCTAGCGGGAGGAATGAGCAGTTCTTC.

V gene TRBV7-2 combines with J gene TRBJ1-2, with D hard to call. The CDR3 totals 15 residues. In germline, CDR1 is SGHTA, CDR2 FQGNSA. Between the trimmed V and J ends, which lost 5 bases and 0 bases, there was a span of 13 bases. The CDR3 reads CASSPLLLSNYGYTF. DNA for the CDR3: TGTGCCAGCAGCCCTCTATTACTTTCTAACTATGGCTACACCTTC.

This clonotype was found a few times. The chain is built from TRBV9 and TRBJ2-7; TRBD1 aligns across 7 bases. The CDR3 consists of 16 residues. Losses at the gene ends were 0 bases for V and 1 base for J; bases not matched to a gene: 7. Germline values: CDR1 SGDLS, CDR2 YYNGEE. In nucleotides, the CDR3 is TGTGCCAGCAGCGTAGTAGACGGGACAGCATCCTACGAGCAGTACTTC. Amino acid sequence: CASSVVDGTASYEQYF.

The rearrangement joins TRBV6-6 to TRBJ2-5; no reliable D call. The CDR3 extends over 13 amino acids. Germline CDR1 and CDR2: MNHNY and SVGAGI (reference sequence). V was clipped by 7 bases and J by 1 base, with 10 bases between them. CDR3 sequence (DNA): TGTGCCAGCACTGGCCAGCTCCAAGAGACCCAGTACTTC. Translated, it gives CASTGQLQETQYF.

This clonotype was observed at least ten times. The chain combines TRBV3-1 with TRBJ2-1; D ambiguous. In germline, CDR1 is LGHDT, CDR2 YNNKEL (reference sequence). With 2 bases removed from V and 10 bases from J, the gap between germline ends came to 9 bases. This CDR3 has 12 residues. The CDR3 sequence: CASSQNFLEQFF. In DNA form, the CDR3 reads TGTGCCAGCAGCCAAAACTTTTTAGAGCAGTTCTTC.

This clonotype was seen more than once but under ten times. In nucleotides, the CDR3 is TGTGCCAGCAGCGTAGCGGCCTTGAACTACGAGCAGTACTTC. Residues: CASSVAALNYEQYF. The J gene is TRBJ2-7, the V gene TRBV9; no reliable D call. Germline V gene lookup returns CDR1 SGDLS and CDR2 YYNGEE. V was pared by 0 bases and J by 3 bases, with 10 bases between. This CDR3 is 14 amino acids long.

V is TRBV5-6 and J is TRBJ2-4; no clear D. CDR1 is SGHDT, CDR2 YYEEEE, per germline. With 0 bases removed from V and 0 bases from J, the gap between germline ends came to 10 bases. The CDR3 covers 16 residues. The CDR3 spells CASSLAVGIAKNIQYF. The CDR3 DNA sequence: TGTGCCAGCAGCTTGGCTGTAGGGATAGCCAAAAACATTCAGTACTTC.

In this sample, this clonotype turned up a few times. This chain uses TRBV7-6 with TRBJ2-3; D is perhaps TRBD2 (6 bases). In germline, CDR1 is SGHVS, CDR2 FNYEAQ. There are 14 residues in the CDR3. V was cut by 2 bases and J by 3 bases, with 9 bases left in between. CDR3 in amino acids: CASSLSGGTDTQYF. CDR3 DNA sequence: TGTGCCAGCAGCTTATCCGGAGGGACAGATACGCAGTATTTT. Supplemented by reference TRBV7-6 and TRBJ2-3, the full variable domain reads GAGVSQSPRYKVTKRGQDVALRCDPISGHVSLYWYRQALGQGPEFLTYFNYEAQQDKSGLPNDRFSAERPEGSISTLTIQRTEQRDSAMYRCASSLSGGTDTQYFGPGTRLTVL.

This clonotype was seen a handful of times. CDR3 protein: CSASPKAGDEQYF. In DNA form, the CDR3 reads TGCAGTGCTAGCCCAAAGGCGGGTGACGAGCAGTACTTC. The chain is built from TRBV20-1 and TRBJ2-7; D possibly corresponds to TRBD2 (5 bases). The CDR3 is 13 amino acids. Germline CDR1 DFQATT, CDR2 SNEGSKA (reference sequence). V lost 3 bases to trimming and J lost 5 bases, with 14 bases between them.

The J gene is TRBJ2-1, the V gene TRBV18, with 10 positions matching TRBD2. Per the germline V gene, CDR1 is KGHSH and CDR2 is LQKENI. The CDR3 loop spans 18 amino acids. V was clipped by 2 bases and J by 8 bases; unmatched bases: 15. This CDR3 is CASSPIGVSGGTSDEQFF. In DNA form, the CDR3 reads TGTGCCAGCTCACCAATCGGGGTGAGCGGGGGGACTAGCGATGAGCAGTTCTTC.

In this sample, this clonotype turned up a few times. The chain has TRBV11-2 and TRBJ2-7; D remains ambiguous. Trimming took 1 base from V and 6 from J, leaving 7 bases between them. CDR3 length: 12 residues. Germline values: CDR1 SGHAT, CDR2 FQNNGV. The DNA for the CDR3 is TGTGCCAGCAGCTTAGGTATACCCGAGCAGTACTTC. Its protein is CASSLGIPEQYF.

This clonotype was picked up a small number of times. This chain joins TRBV7-9 and TRBJ1-4, with a tentative D call TRBD1 (5 bases). Looked up from germline, CDR1 is SEHNR and CDR2 is FQNEAQ (reference sequence). This CDR3 comprises 12 residues. The V end lost 5 bases, the J end lost 5 bases, and 6 bases lay between the germline ends. The CDR3 spells CASSRQNEKLFF. The CDR3 region has the DNA TGTGCCAGCAGCCGACAGAATGAAAAACTGTTTTTT.

The V gene is TRBV27, the J gene TRBJ2-7; the match to TRBD2 covers 9 bases. This CDR3 has 16 amino acids. V was pared by 3 bases and J by 5 bases, with 11 bases of the junction left unmatched. Germline V gives CDR1 MNHEY, CDR2 SMNVEV (reference sequence). CDR3 sequence reads: CASSLLRASGNHEQYF. The CDR3 coding sequence is TGTGCCAGCAGTTTGTTAAGGGCTAGCGGGAACCACGAGCAGTACTTC.

This clonotype has just a few counts. The V gene is TRBV2, the J gene TRBJ2-7, with 11 bases that match TRBD1. Trimming cost V 11 bases and J 6 bases; bases outside gene matches: 9. There are 13 residues in the CDR3. Germline V gene data show CDR1 as SNHLY and CDR2 as FYNNEI. For the CDR3, the DNA is TGTGCCGGGAGCGGGACAGGGGGTTTCGAGCAGTACTTC. Translating gives CAGSGTGGFEQYF.

V gene TRBV6-4 combines with J gene TRBJ2-7; TRBD2 matches 7 bases. V lost 5 bases to trimming and J lost 5 bases; unmatched junction nucleotides: 6. There are 13 residues in the CDR3. Germline CDR1 and CDR2: MRHNA and SNTAGT. In DNA, the CDR3 is TGTGCCAGCAGTTATGGCGGGAGCGACGAGCAGTACTTC. The encoded protein is CASSYGGSDEQYF.

This clonotype turned up a few times. The chain recombines TRBV28 with TRBJ2-7; 9 bases match TRBD1. The trim removed 6 bases at V and 6 bases at J, leaving 6 bases unmatched. CDR1 is MDHEN, CDR2 SYDVKM, per germline. CDR3 length: 13 amino acids. The CDR3 loop reads CASRQGAKGEQYF. The CDR3 bases are TGTGCCAGCAGACAGGGGGCGAAAGGCGAGCAGTACTTC.

This chain links TRBV6-5 with TRBJ2-1, with TRBD2 identical over 14 bases. The length of the CDR3 is 19 residues. Germline CDR1 MNHEY, CDR2 SVGAGI. After removal of 1 base from V and 8 bases from J, the junction contained 13 bases not matched to a gene. The CDR3 DNA is TGTGCCAGCAGTTACTGGGGACTAGCGGGAGACGCCCGGGGTTATGAGCAGTTCTTC. Protein sequence: CASSYWGLAGDARGYEQFF.